Listed below are T cell receptor beta chains from one sample, sequenced in a study of OX40 agonist ivuxolimab in advanced cancers. Profiling relied on immunoSEQ multiplex PCR, and the TCRdb table lists in-frame clones only, not all of them. The sample lists around 70,000 clones, roughly 84% occurring once. This sample comprised CD4+ or CD8+ T cells sorted from blood, obtained in a trial of the OX40 agonist ivuxolimab. The receptors derive from an adult with an advanced solid tumor such as melanoma, head and neck, liver or kidney cancer. The CDR3 runs from the conserved cysteine through the conserved F or W. A D gene is named only where the DNA matches it firmly. Size is omitted from some rows. Given values are once, few, many or a class for expanded clones.

NA | NA | TRBJ2-3 | TRBV29-1 | CSVQRAGADTQYF | TGCAGCGTTCAACGAGCGGGTGCAGATACGCAGTATTTT
NA | NA | TRBJ2-1 | TRBV6-6 | CASSYAENEQFF | TGTGCCAGCAGTTACGCGGAGAATGAGCAGTTCTTC
NA | NA | TRBJ1-3 | TRBV5-1 | CASSLGGRRGGNTIYF | TGCGCCAGCAGCTTGGGGGGTCGGAGAGGCGGAAACACCATATATTTT
few | TRBD1 | TRBJ1-2 | TRBV19 | CASSIEADRGGYTF | TGTGCCAGTAGTATAGAGGCGGACAGGGGTGGCTACACCTTC
NA | NA | TRBJ1-6 | TRBV9 | CASSPREGTNSPLHF | TGTGCCAGCAGCCCAAGGGAGGGAACTAATTCACCCCTCCACTTT
few | NA | TRBJ1-3 | TRBV28 | CASSFGSGNTIYF | TGTGCCAGCAGTTTTGGCTCTGGAAACACCATATATTTT
NA | NA | TRBJ1-1 | TRBV30 | CAWRKPGPEAFF | TGTGCCTGGAGAAAGCCGGGCCCTGAAGCTTTCTTT
few | NA | TRBJ1-2 | TRBV5-1 | CASSTVGGYGYTF | TGCGCCAGCAGCACTGTGGGGGGCTATGGCTACACCTTC
NA | TRBD2 | TRBJ2-7 | TRBV6-6 | CASTSGKTIVYEQYF | TGTGCCAGCACTAGCGGGAAAACTATCGTGTACGAGCAGTACTTC
NA | NA | TRBJ2-5 | TRBV5-4 | CASSWSSVGETQYF | TGTGCCAGCAGCTGGTCTAGTGTCGGGGAGACCCAGTACTTC
NA | TRBD2 | TRBJ2-7 | TRBV11-2 | CASSLVSGIGYEQYF | TGTGCCAGCAGCTTAGTCAGCGGGATAGGGTACGAGCAGTACTTC
NA | TRBD1 | TRBJ1-2 | TRBV28 | CASSSGTAALSGGYTF | TGTGCCAGCAGTTCCGGGACAGCGGCCTTATCTGGTGGCTACACCTTC
NA | TRBD1 | TRBJ2-7 | TRBV28 | CATETGGWGGSSYEQYF | TGTGCCACCGAAACAGGGGGGTGGGGCGGAAGCTCCTACGAGCAGTACTTC